These 31 T cell receptor beta chains share one sample of origin, sequenced in a study of blood T cell repertoires in COVID-19. Profiling relied on immunoSEQ multiplex PCR, and the TCRdb table lists in-frame clones only, not all of them. The table has 64,000 or so clones, approximately 78% seen once; the top ten hold roughly 12%. Sequenced material: peripheral blood. The receptors were sampled from an elderly man with acute or convalescent COVID-19.

This chain joins TRBV6-5 and TRBJ2-3, with 10 nucleotides matching TRBD2. Unmatched junction bases numbered 9, after V lost 7 bases and J lost 8 bases. CDR1 MNHEY and CDR2 SVGAGI come from the germline V gene. The CDR3 contains 14 residues. In DNA, the CDR3 is TGTGCCAGCATCCCGGGGACTAGCGAGCGTACGCAGTATTTT. This gives the protein CASIPGTSERTQYF.

This chain connects TRBV29-1 to TRBJ1-3, with 7 bases fitting TRBD1. The CDR3 is 13 residues long. Germline lookup yields CDR1 SQVTM and CDR2 ANQGSEA. With 7 bases clipped from V and 5 bases from J, the junction kept 8 bases outside the gene matches. For the CDR3, the DNA is TGCAGCGGCTCGGCGGGACAGAGAAACACCATATATTTT. It codes for CSGSAGQRNTIYF.

The chain joins TRBV4-1 to TRBJ2-1; 7 nucleotides align to TRBD2. In germline, CDR1 is MGHRA, CDR2 YSYEKL. The CDR3 extends over 17 amino acids. The junction had 13 bases not matched to a gene; V was cut back by 0 bases and J by 8 bases. As DNA, the CDR3 is TGCGCCAGCAGCCAAGACGCGGGAGCGGTTCTTATGGATGAGCAGTTCTTC. Amino acid sequence: CASSQDAGAVLMDEQFF.

The chain is built from TRBV2 and TRBJ2-5; 8 bases match TRBD1. CDR3 length equals 16 residues. CDR1 is SNHLY and CDR2 is FYNNEI in the germline V gene. Unmatched junction bases numbered 6, after V lost 1 base and J lost 2 bases. CDR3 coding DNA: TGTGCCAGCAGTGAAGAGGGCAGGGGGCTTCAAGAGACCCAGTACTTC. Translation gives CASSEEGRGLQETQYF.

This chain joins TRBV3-1 (or the pseudogene TRBV3-2) and TRBJ2-1, with a possible D match to TRBD2 (5 bases). The V and J ends lost 1 base and 10 bases respectively, with 11 bases between them. Germline-derived CDR1 and CDR2 are LGHDT and YNNKEL (reference sequence). The CDR3 consists of 13 residues. The CDR3 DNA sequence: TGTGCCAGCAGCCAAGGAGGGTCGGGGGAGCAGTTCTTC. Translated: CASSQGGSGEQFF.

This rearrangement joins TRBV5-1 to TRBJ1-2; 9 bases are a match to TRBD1. V gave up 0 bases and J gave up 8 bases; unmatched junction bases: 2. This CDR3 region has 13 residues. Germline CDR1 reads SGHRS; CDR2 reads YFSETQ. The DNA of the CDR3 is TGCGCCAGCAGCTTGGCGGGGACAGGGGGCTACACCTTC. Its protein product is CASSLAGTGGYTF.

The rearrangement joins TRBV12-3 or TRBV12-4 to TRBJ2-7; TRBD1 agrees at 8 bases. The CDR3 is 13 residues long. The junction had 4 bases not matched to a gene; V was cut back by 6 bases and J by 3 bases. Here the CDR3 DNA reads TGTGCCAGCAGCTTACAGGGGGTCTACGAGCAGTACTTC. This translates into CASSLQGVYEQYF.

Of note for this clone: Within the sample, other DNA sequences also encode this same CDR3. This sequence joins TRBV5-1 and TRBJ1-1; TRBD1 is a possible D gene (5 bases). Germline CDR1 is SGHRS and CDR2 is YFSETQ. The CDR3 is 14 amino acids. V gave up 3 bases and J gave up 2 bases, with 11 bases separating them. The CDR3 spells CASSSGTANTEAFF. The CDR3 nucleotides are TGCGCCAGCAGCTCCGGGACTGCTAACACTGAAGCTTTCTTT. The full variable domain, completed using reference TRBV5-1 and TRBJ1-1, is KAGVTQTPRYLIKTRGQQVTLSCSPISGHRSVSWYQQTPGQGLQFLFEYFSETQRNKGNFPGRFSGRQFSNSRSEMNVSTLELGDSALYLCASSSGTANTEAFFGQGTRLTVV.

DNA of the CDR3: TGTGCCAGCACCCCGGGGCTAGCGGGGGGACGCCAAGAGACCCAGTACTTC. Protein sequence: CASTPGLAGGRQETQYF. This chain links TRBV2 with TRBJ2-5; 11 nucleotides line up with TRBD2. The trim removed 7 bases at V and 1 base at J, leaving 11 bases unmatched. The CDR3 sequence is 17 residues long. Germline V gene data show CDR1 as SNHLY and CDR2 as FYNNEI.

The rearrangement links TRBV6-4 to TRBJ1-1; the D gene is possibly TRBD1 (5 bases). The germline gives CDR1 MRHNA, CDR2 SNTAGT. This CDR3 spans 14 amino acids. Trimming stripped 5 bases from V and 4 bases from J, with 14 bases between. The CDR3 spells CASSPLGGSTEAFF. CDR3 DNA: TGTGCCAGCAGTCCCCTCGGGGGGAGCACTGAAGCTTTCTTT.

DNA for the CDR3: TGTGCCAGCAGTTACAGGGGGCGAGAAGGCTACACCTTC. Protein product: CASSYRGREGYTF. This chain uses TRBV6-5 with TRBJ1-2; TRBD1 matches 7 bases. V was clipped by 2 bases and J by 8 bases; unmatched bases: 5. From germline, CDR1 is MNHEY and CDR2 SVGAGI. This CDR3 is built from 13 residues.

The chain combines TRBV24-1 with TRBJ2-2; 11 nucleotides line up with TRBD2. This CDR3 is 16 amino acids long. V lost 4 bases and J lost 9; bases outside the gene matches: 9. Germline V gene lookup returns CDR1 KGHDR and CDR2 SFDVKD. CDR3: CATSDFTSGSKRELFF. The CDR3 region has the DNA TGTGCCACCAGTGACTTCACTAGCGGGAGTAAGAGGGAGCTGTTTTTT.

The rearrangement uses TRBV5-1 and TRBJ2-2; 7 nucleotides line up with TRBD2. The CDR3 contains 14 residues. Germline values: CDR1 SGHRS, CDR2 YFSETQ. The junction had 5 bases not matched to a gene; V was cut back by 5 bases and J by 4 bases. CDR3 sequence reads: CASRTPGGTGELFF. As DNA, the CDR3 is TGCGCCAGCAGAACCCCGGGAGGCACCGGGGAGCTGTTTTTT.

The chain couples TRBV11-2 to TRBJ2-1, with 11 nucleotides matching TRBD2. The junction had 8 bases not matched to a gene; V was cut back by 5 bases and J by 14 bases. From germline, CDR1 is SGHAT and CDR2 FQNNGV. The CDR3 runs to 13 residues. The CDR3 DNA sequence: TGTGCCAGCAGCCCTAGCGGGAGGTCGCAAAAGTTCTTC. Translated: CASSPSGRSQKFF.

This clone was detected only a few times. The chain combines TRBV7-3 with TRBJ1-1, with D unclear. CDR1 SGHTA and CDR2 FQGTGA come from the germline V gene. The CDR3 totals 16 residues. The V end was cut by 4 bases, the J end by 6 bases, with 21 bases between. In nucleotides, the CDR3 is TGTGCCAGCAGCTCCGAGGGAGGGCTCCTAGGTTCTGAAGCTTTCTTT. Amino acid sequence: CASSSEGGLLGSEAFF.

The J gene is TRBJ1-1, the V gene TRBV19; possible D gene TRBD1, 5 bases. V was shortened by 6 bases and J by 1 base, with 18 bases between the two germline ends. Germline CDR1 and CDR2: LNHDA and SQIVND (reference sequence). The CDR3 covers 16 residues. The CDR3 DNA reads as TGTGCCAGTAGCCAAGACAGCGACCAAAGGAACACTGAAGCTTTCTTT. It is translated as CASSQDSDQRNTEAFF.

The chain employs TRBV5-1 and TRBJ1-6; unclear D gene. V lost 5 bases and J 9 bases, leaving 18 bases between the germline ends. The CDR3 extends over 15 amino acids. Germline V gene lookup returns CDR1 SGHRS and CDR2 YFSETQ. The CDR3 reads CASSTIPNAGSPLHF. Written as DNA, the CDR3 is TGCGCCAGCAGTACCATCCCGAACGCAGGTTCACCCCTCCACTTT.

This sequence joins TRBV2 and TRBJ1-6; TRBD1 is a possible D gene (6 bases). CDR1 and CDR2 (germline): SNHLY, FYNNEI. V lost 3 bases and J lost 4, with 13 bases in between. The CDR3 has 16 residues. The CDR3 DNA is TGTGCCAGCAGTGACGGAACCCAGGGGTATAATTCACCCCTCCACTTT. Translation: CASSDGTQGYNSPLHF.

The rearrangement links TRBV7-2 to TRBJ2-3, with TRBD1 matching over 7 bases. The CDR3 contains 16 residues. J lost 2 bases, V lost 1 base, and 6 bases had no gene match. CDR1 and CDR2 (germline): SGHTA, FQGNSA. CDR3 sequence reads: CASSLDSGTVTDTQYF. DNA for the CDR3: TGTGCCAGCAGCTTAGATTCCGGGACAGTCACAGATACGCAGTATTTT.

V and J are TRBV9 and TRBJ1-2; D may be TRBD1 (5 bases). CDR1 is SGDLS and CDR2 is YYNGEE in the germline V gene. The V and J ends lost 4 bases and 10 bases respectively, with 17 bases between them. The CDR3 contains 13 residues. CDR3 nucleotide sequence: TGTGCCAGCAGCCCTCGGGACTTGGGGACCTACACCTTC. As protein: CASSPRDLGTYTF.

The gene calls are TRBV9 and TRBJ2-3; 9 bases align to TRBD2. The J segment lost 4 bases and the V segment lost 4 bases, leaving 7 bases of the junction unmatched. The CDR3 totals 15 residues. CDR1 is SGDLS, CDR2 YYNGEE, per germline. The CDR3 region is CASSFSGSFADTQYF. The CDR3 coding sequence is TGTGCCAGCAGCTTTAGCGGGAGTTTTGCAGATACGCAGTATTTT.

The rearrangement links TRBV19 to TRBJ2-2; D is possibly TRBD1 (5 bases). Per the germline V gene, CDR1 is LNHDA and CDR2 is SQIVND (reference sequence). This CDR3 is 16 amino acids long. Trimming removed 5 bases from V and 0 bases from J, with 13 bases in between. The CDR3 spells CASSRGVQANTGELFF. The CDR3 coding sequence is TGTGCCAGTAGTCGTGGTGTACAGGCGAACACCGGGGAGCTGTTTTTT.

Notes on this clone: Additional DNA sequences in this sample encode the identical CDR3. The chain couples TRBV18 to TRBJ2-7; D unresolved. Germline CDR1 and CDR2: KGHSH and LQKENI. This CDR3 spans 13 amino acids. V was pared by 2 bases and J by 1 base, with 6 bases between. The CDR3, as DNA: TGTGCCAGCTCACCAGGCAGTTCCTACGAGCAGTACTTC. Encoded protein: CASSPGSSYEQYF.

J is TRBJ2-1 and V is TRBV5-1; TRBD2 matches 8 bases. The CDR3 covers 16 residues. The germline V gene encodes CDR1 SGHRS and CDR2 YFSETQ. The trim removed 2 bases at V and 8 bases at J, leaving 12 bases unmatched. CDR3 residues: CASSFASGQGSYEQFF. The CDR3 nucleotides are TGCGCCAGCAGCTTCGCTAGCGGGCAAGGTAGTTATGAGCAGTTCTTC.

The chain employs TRBV20-1 and TRBJ2-7; 9 positions agree with TRBD2. Trimming at V came to 3 bases and at J to 3 bases, leaving 6 bases not matched to a gene. This CDR3 contains 14 residues. Germline CDR1 DFQATT, CDR2 SNEGSKA (reference sequence). CDR3 coding DNA: TGCAGTGCTAGTAAGCGGGGGGCCTTCTACGAGCAGTACTTC. The encoded protein is CSASKRGAFYEQYF.

The chain employs TRBV5-1 and TRBJ2-7; TRBD1 aligns across 9 bases. From germline, CDR1 is SGHRS and CDR2 YFSETQ. The CDR3 consists of 15 residues. With 4 bases clipped from V and 5 bases from J, the junction kept 10 bases outside the gene matches. DNA of the CDR3: TGCGCCAGCAGCCCAGGTCCCGGGACAGGGAACGAGCAGTACTTC. It yields the protein CASSPGPGTGNEQYF. The whole variable domain, remainder taken from reference TRBV5-1 and TRBJ2-7, is KAGVTQTPRYLIKTRGQQVTLSCSPISGHRSVSWYQQTPGQGLQFLFEYFSETQRNKGNFPGRFSGRQFSNSRSEMNVSTLELGDSALYLCASSPGPGTGNEQYFGPGTRLTVT.

This rearrangement joins TRBV9 to TRBJ2-1, with TRBD2 identical over 12 bases. The germline CDR1 and CDR2 sequences are SGDLS and YYNGEE. J gave up 2 bases and V 4 bases, and 13 bases lay outside the gene matches. The CDR3 is made up of 19 amino acids. DNA for the CDR3: TGTGCCAGCAGCCCAAGGACTAGCGGGACCCCTTCGACCTACAATGAGCAGTTCTTC. Translated: CASSPRTSGTPSTYNEQFF.

V is TRBV19 and J is TRBJ1-2; the D gene is possibly TRBD1 (5 bases). Germline CDR1 reads LNHDA; CDR2 reads SQIVND (reference sequence). The V and J ends lost 3 bases and 3 bases respectively, with 11 bases between them. This CDR3 region has 14 residues. CDR3 amino acids: CASSIWGGDYGYTF. CDR3 DNA: TGTGCCAGTAGTATCTGGGGGGGAGACTATGGCTACACCTTC.

The chain carries TRBV5-1 and TRBJ2-5, with 12 bases lining up with TRBD1. In germline, CDR1 is SGHRS, CDR2 YFSETQ. This CDR3 is built from 15 residues. V shed 4 bases and J 5 bases; nucleotides not matched to a gene: 6. The CDR3 nucleotides are TGCGCCAGCAGCCGGGGACAGGGGGCCTGGGAGACCCAGTACTTC. This codes for CASSRGQGAWETQYF.

The J gene is TRBJ1-3, the V gene TRBV5-5, with 7 bases lining up with TRBD1. J gave up 0 bases and V 2 bases, and 8 bases lay outside the gene matches. The germline gives CDR1 SGHKS, CDR2 YYEKEE (reference sequence). The CDR3 is 17 residues long. The chain's CDR3 is CASSFPSTGLSGNTIYF. The CDR3 DNA follows: TGTGCCAGCAGCTTCCCCTCGACAGGGCTCTCTGGAAACACCATATATTTT.

The chain recombines TRBV7-2 with TRBJ2-3; 12 positions match TRBD2. This CDR3 has 17 amino acids. V trimming: 1 base; J trimming: 3 bases; junction bases outside the gene matches: 5. Germline-derived CDR1 and CDR2 are SGHTA and FQGNSA. CDR3 sequence: CASSLVGTSGRTDTQYF. The CDR3 coding sequence is TGTGCCAGCAGCTTAGTAGGCACTAGCGGGAGGACAGATACGCAGTATTTT.